This record covers a single T cell receptor beta chain. Its antigen is unknown. The data were produced by immunoSEQ multiplex PCR, yet TCRdb's version contains in-frame clones alone and is incomplete. This table holds approximately 330,000 clones, 93% found once. These data are taken from a study of brain T cells in children with intractable seizures. The study, taken as a whole, reports: Absence of clones before surgery may stem from lower sequencing depth. Patients' HCMV serostatus was unknown; virus specificity rests on CDR3 similarity alone.

Time point denoted: blood from clinic visit 5 months post-surgery; TSC patient then seizure free. Only cases whose brain tissue showed the highest T cell transcript signatures were sequenced. Before surgery, patients took at least one anti-epileptic drug. The CDR3 extends over 13 amino acids. From germline, CDR1 is MNHEY and CDR2 SVGAGI. Trimming pared 0 bases from V and 3 bases from J, leaving 6 bases between. This rearrangement joins TRBV6-5 to TRBJ2-7, with D perhaps matching TRBD1 (5 bases). The receptor comes from a boy under two years old with tuberous sclerosis and intractable seizures. The sequencing used peripheral blood, collected less than 6 months after surgery. CDR3: CASSYSQGYEQYF. Here the CDR3 DNA reads TGTGCCAGCAGTTACTCGCAGGGCTACGAGCAGTACTTC.